The subject of this entry is one TCR beta chain. The sample has other DNA sequences that encode this CDR3 too. Measured with immunoSEQ multiplex PCR; TCRdb has only the in-frame clones, and not every one. The sample holds a few hundred thousand clones, about 87% seen once. This sample is part of a study of blood T cell repertoires in COVID-19. A Seattle source enrolled patients during active infection and followed them longitudinally. CDR3 length: 16 amino acids. Germline assignment: CDR1 ENHRY and CDR2 SYGVKD. The trim removed 0 bases at V and 3 bases at J, leaving 4 bases unmatched. The TCR sequence derives from a woman younger than 45 with COVID-19, enrolled during active disease. The gene calls are TRBV10-3 and TRBJ2-1, with 8 nucleotides matching TRBD2. The sequenced material came from peripheral blood. For the CDR3, the DNA is TGTGCCATCAGTGAGTCGAGCGGGGGAATCTACAATGAGCAGTTCTTC. Translating it yields CAISESSGGIYNEQFF.